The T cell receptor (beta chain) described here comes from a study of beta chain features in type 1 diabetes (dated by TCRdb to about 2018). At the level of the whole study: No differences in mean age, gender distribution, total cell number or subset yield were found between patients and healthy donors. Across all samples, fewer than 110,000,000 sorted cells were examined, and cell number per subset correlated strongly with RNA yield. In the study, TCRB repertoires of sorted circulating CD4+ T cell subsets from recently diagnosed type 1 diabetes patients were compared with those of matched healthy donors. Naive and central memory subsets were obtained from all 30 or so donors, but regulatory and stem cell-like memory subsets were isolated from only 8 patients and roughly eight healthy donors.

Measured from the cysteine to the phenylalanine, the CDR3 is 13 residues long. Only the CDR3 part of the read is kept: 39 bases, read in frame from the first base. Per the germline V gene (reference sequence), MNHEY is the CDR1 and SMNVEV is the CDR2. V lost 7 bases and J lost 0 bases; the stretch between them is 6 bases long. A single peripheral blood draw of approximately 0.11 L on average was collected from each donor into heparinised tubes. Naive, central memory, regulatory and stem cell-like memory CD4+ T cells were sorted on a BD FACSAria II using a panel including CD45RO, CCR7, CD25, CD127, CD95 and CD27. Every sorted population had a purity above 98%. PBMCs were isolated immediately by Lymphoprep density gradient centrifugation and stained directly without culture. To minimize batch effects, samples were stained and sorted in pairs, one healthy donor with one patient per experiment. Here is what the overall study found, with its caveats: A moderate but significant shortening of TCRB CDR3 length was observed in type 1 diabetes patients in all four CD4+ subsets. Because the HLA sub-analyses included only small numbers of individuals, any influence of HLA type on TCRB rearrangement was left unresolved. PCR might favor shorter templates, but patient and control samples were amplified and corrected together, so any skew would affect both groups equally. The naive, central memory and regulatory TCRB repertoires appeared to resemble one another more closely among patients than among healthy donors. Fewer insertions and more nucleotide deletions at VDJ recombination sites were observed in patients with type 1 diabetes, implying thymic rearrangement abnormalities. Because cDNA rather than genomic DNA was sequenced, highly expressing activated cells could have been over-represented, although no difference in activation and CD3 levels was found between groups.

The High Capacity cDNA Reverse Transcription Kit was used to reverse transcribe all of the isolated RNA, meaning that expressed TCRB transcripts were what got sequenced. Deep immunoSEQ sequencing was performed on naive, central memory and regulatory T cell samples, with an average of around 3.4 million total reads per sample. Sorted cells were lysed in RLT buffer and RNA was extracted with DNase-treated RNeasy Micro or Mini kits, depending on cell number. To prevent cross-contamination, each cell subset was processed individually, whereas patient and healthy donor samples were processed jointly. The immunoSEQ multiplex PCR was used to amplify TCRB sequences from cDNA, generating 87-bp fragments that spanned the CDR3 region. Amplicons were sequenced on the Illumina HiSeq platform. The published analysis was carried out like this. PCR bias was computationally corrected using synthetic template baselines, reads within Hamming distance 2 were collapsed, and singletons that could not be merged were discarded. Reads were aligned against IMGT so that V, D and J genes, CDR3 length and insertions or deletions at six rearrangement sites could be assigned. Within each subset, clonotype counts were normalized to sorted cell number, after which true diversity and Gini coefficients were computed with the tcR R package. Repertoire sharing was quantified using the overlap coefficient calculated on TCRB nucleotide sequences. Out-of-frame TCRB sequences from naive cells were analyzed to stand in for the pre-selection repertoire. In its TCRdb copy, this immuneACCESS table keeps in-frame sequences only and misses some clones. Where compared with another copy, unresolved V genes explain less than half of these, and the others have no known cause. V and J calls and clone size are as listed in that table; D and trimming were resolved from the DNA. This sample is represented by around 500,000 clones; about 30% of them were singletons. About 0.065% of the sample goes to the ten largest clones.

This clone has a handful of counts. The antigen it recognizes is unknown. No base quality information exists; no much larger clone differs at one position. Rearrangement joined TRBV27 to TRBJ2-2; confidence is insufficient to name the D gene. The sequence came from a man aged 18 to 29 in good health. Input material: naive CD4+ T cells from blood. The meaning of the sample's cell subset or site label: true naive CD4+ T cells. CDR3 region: CASTDPNTGELFF. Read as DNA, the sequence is TGTGCCAGCACTGACCCGAACACCGGGGAGCTGTTTTTT.